Below, 31 T cell receptor beta chains from the same sample are listed, as sequenced in a study. TCRdb independently ran MiXCR on the 5' RACE reads; one entry per CDR3 protein. This sample has about 57,000 distinct CDR3 sequences, with around a quarter found just once. Sequencing input: tumor-infiltrating memory CD4+ T cells sorted from the breast tumor. Described subset: memory CD4+ T cells, CD4+CD45RO+CD25-. Receptors were obtained from a female donor with breast cancer.

This clonotype occurred once. A much larger clonotype is one base distant, so this may be a read error. J is TRBJ2-7 and V is TRBV29-1, with 7 positions matching TRBD2. CDR1 and CDR2 from the germline V gene are SQVTM and ANQGSEA. CDR3 length: 12 amino acids. CDR3 in DNA: TGCAGCGTCCTAGCGGCCTCCTACAAGCAGTACTTC. As protein: CSVLAASYKQYF.

This clonotype has more than one count but fewer than ten. The chain couples TRBV12-3 or TRBV12-4 to TRBJ2-3, with D possibly called TRBD1 or TRBD2 (5 bases each). V gave up 4 bases and J gave up 7 bases, with 15 bases separating them. The CDR3 runs to 14 residues. The CDR3 sequence: CASSSRDPRYTQYF. CDR3 DNA sequence: TGTGCCAGCAGTTCACGGGACCCCCGGTATACGCAGTATTTT.

This clonotype occurred a few times. The rearrangement links TRBV12-3 or TRBV12-4 to TRBJ1-1; TRBD1 matches 7 bases. The V and J ends lost 5 bases and 3 bases, in that order; junction bases with no gene match: 3. The CDR3 spans 13 residues. The CDR3 DNA reads as TGTGCCAGCAGTGGGGGACAGTACACTGAAGCTTTCTTT. Protein sequence: CASSGGQYTEAFF.

The V and J genes are TRBV5-1 and TRBJ1-4; 9 bases map to TRBD1. This CDR3 comprises 16 residues. With V trimmed by 4 bases and J by 1 base, 5 bases remained unmatched. The V gene's germline CDR1 is SGHRS and CDR2 YFSETQ. The chain's CDR3 is CASSLQGALTNEKLFF. In nucleotides, the CDR3 is TGCGCCAGCAGCCTACAGGGGGCATTAACTAATGAAAAACTGTTTTTT.

On this clonotype itself: Its ends do not fully match the called genes, so a read error is possible. The rearrangement links TRBV7-7 to TRBJ2-5; D unclear. The CDR3 spans 16 residues. Per the germline V gene, CDR1 is SSHAT and CDR2 is FNYEAQ (reference sequence). This CDR3 reads CASSLSPDFSQETQYF. The CDR3 coding sequence is TGTGCTAGCAGCTTAAGTCCTGATTTCTCCCAAGAGACCCAGTACTTC. Full variable domain (remainder filled in from reference TRBV7-7 and TRBJ2-5): GAGVSQSPRYKVTKRGQDVTLRCDPISSHATLYWYQQALGQGPEFLTYFNYEAQPDKSGLPSDRFSAERPEGSISTLTIQRTEQRDSAMYRCASSLSPDFSQETQYFGPGTRLLVL.

This sequence joins TRBV11-2 and TRBJ2-7, with D unresolved. The germline V gene has CDR1 SGHAT and CDR2 FQNNGV. CDR3 length: 17 amino acids. V was clipped by 5 bases and J by 7 bases, with 27 bases between them. CDR3 nucleotides: TGTGCCAGCAGCCCGTTACGTCGGTCAGCTCCCCCGTTTGAGCAGTACTTC. Translating it yields CASSPLRRSAPPFEQYF.

In its sample, this clonotype was seen a few times. The junction departs from germline at one end; a sequencing error may be responsible. The V and J genes are TRBV5-1 and TRBJ2-1; unclear D gene. The CDR3 spans 12 residues. Germline CDR1 SGHRS, CDR2 YFSETQ. The CDR3: CASSFLRLALDF. The CDR3, as DNA: TGCGCCAGCAGCTTTTTGAGACTGGCTTTGGACTTC.

V is TRBV20-1 and J is TRBJ2-6, with D possibly being TRBD1 (5 bases). Trimming shortened V by 2 bases and J by 1 base, and 12 bases separated the two germline ends. This CDR3 region has 16 residues. Germline V gene data show CDR1 as DFQATT and CDR2 as SNEGSKA (reference sequence). The CDR3, as DNA: TGCAGTGCTAGACCAAGACAGAGTTCTGGGGCCAACGTCCTGACTTTC. Protein sequence: CSARPRQSSGANVLTF.

This clonotype is termed medium-sized. The chain combines TRBV9 with TRBJ1-1; 7 bases agree with TRBD1. Germline V gives CDR1 SGDLS, CDR2 YYNGEE. The CDR3 spans 14 residues. V gave up 5 bases and J gave up 1 base; unmatched junction bases: 5. CDR3 nucleotides: TGTGCCAGCAGTTTTGGGACAGCGAACACTGAAGCTTTCTTT. It encodes CASSFGTANTEAFF.

The table lists this clonotype with a few counts. V is TRBV20-1 and J is TRBJ2-7; weak D call: TRBD2 (5 bases). Germline V gives CDR1 DFQATT, CDR2 SNEGSKA (reference sequence). V lost 3 bases and J lost 2, with 11 bases in between. The CDR3 spans 13 residues. The CDR3 loop reads CSASGLGTYEQYF. The CDR3 DNA sequence: TGCAGTGCTAGTGGTCTCGGGACCTACGAGCAGTACTTC.

V usage is TRBV9 and J usage is TRBJ2-5, with a possible D match to TRBD2 (6 bases). The CDR3 has 14 residues. Germline lookup yields CDR1 SGDLS and CDR2 YYNGEE. V was pared by 2 bases and J by 2 bases, with 10 bases between. For the CDR3, the DNA is TGTGCCAGCAGCGTCGCGGGAATACAAGAGACCCAGTACTTC. This translates into CASSVAGIQETQYF.

There are a few counts of this clonotype. V usage is TRBV11-3 and J usage is TRBJ2-1; weak D call: TRBD2 (5 bases). The length of the CDR3 is 17 residues. V gave up 0 bases and J gave up 0 bases, with 12 bases separating them. Germline assignment: CDR1 SGHNT and CDR2 YENEEA. CDR3 sequence reads: CASSLEAGQSSYNEQFF. The CDR3, as DNA: TGTGCCAGCAGCTTAGAGGCGGGCCAGAGCTCCTACAATGAGCAGTTCTTC.

This clonotype was observed a handful of times. The genes are TRBV6-6 and TRBJ2-3; D may be TRBD1 (5 bases). The CDR3 totals 12 residues. Trimming pared 6 bases from V and 8 bases from J, leaving 12 bases between. The germline V gene encodes CDR1 MNHNY and CDR2 SVGAGI (reference sequence). This chain's CDR3 is CASSRDGATQYF. In DNA, the CDR3 is TGTGCCAGCAGCAGGGATGGTGCTACGCAGTATTTT.

V gene TRBV6-5 combines with J gene TRBJ1-3; a possible D gene is TRBD1 (6 bases). In germline, CDR1 is MNHEY, CDR2 SVGAGI. The CDR3 extends over 15 amino acids. Trimming stripped 0 bases from V and 4 bases from J, with 10 bases between. The CDR3 is CASSYSGTTGNTIYF. As DNA, the CDR3 is TGTGCCAGCAGTTACTCGGGGACAACGGGAAACACCATATATTTT.

This clonotype was detected only a few times. The chain is built from TRBV6-5 and TRBJ2-3; tentative D call: TRBD1 (5 bases). From germline, CDR1 is MNHEY and CDR2 SVGAGI. Between the trimmed V and J ends, which lost 0 bases and 5 bases, there was a span of 12 bases. There are 15 residues in the CDR3. DNA of the CDR3: TGTGCCAGCAGTTACTCGATATCAGGGATAGATACGCAGTATTTT. This codes for CASSYSISGIDTQYF.

This clonotype was seen a few times. CDR3 residues: CSARDWASGNSYEQYF. The CDR3 nucleotides are TGCAGTGCTAGAGATTGGGCCAGCGGGAACTCCTACGAGCAGTACTTC. The V gene is TRBV20-1, the J gene TRBJ2-7; 7 nucleotides align to TRBD2. Germline CDR1 and CDR2: DFQATT and SNEGSKA (reference sequence). J lost 0 bases, V lost 0 bases, and 8 bases had no gene match. The CDR3 has 16 residues.

This chain uses TRBV10-3 with TRBJ2-3; TRBD1 matches at 8 bases. The CDR3 loop spans 17 amino acids. V lost 4 bases, J lost 2 bases, and 11 bases stayed unmatched. CDR1 and CDR2 from the germline V gene are ENHRY and SYGVKD. CDR3: CAISGAYRDRHTDTQYF. For the CDR3, the DNA is TGTGCCATCAGTGGGGCCTACCGGGACAGGCACACAGATACGCAGTATTTT.

To note about this clonotype: This may arise from a read error, as a much more abundant clone is one base away. The CDR3 carries no conserved terminal phenylalanine or tryptophan, so it likely arises from a read error. J is TRBJ1-6 and V is TRBV7-8; TRBD1 matches 7 bases. The CDR3 consists of 15 residues. Germline trimming cut 5 bases from V and 8 bases from J; bases unmatched to any gene: 9. Germline assignment: CDR1 SGHVS and CDR2 FQNEAQ. CDR3 in DNA: TGTGCCAGCAGCGGAGAGAAGACAGGGCATTCACCCCTCCACTTG. Amino acids: CASSGEKTGHSPLHL.

The chain combines TRBV18 with TRBJ1-3, with a tentative D call TRBD1 (5 bases). This CDR3 is 15 amino acids long. The germline V gene has CDR1 KGHSH and CDR2 LQKENI. Trimming took off 3 bases at V and 3 bases at J, with 12 bases between the two ends. The CDR3 sequence: CASSPLTALGNTIYF. The CDR3 region has the DNA TGTGCCAGCTCACCTTTGACAGCTCTTGGAAACACCATATATTTT.

V is TRBV30 and J is TRBJ2-2, with 7 bases that match TRBD2. The V gene's germline CDR1 is GTSNPN and CDR2 SVGIG (reference sequence). The CDR3 is 16 residues long. Trimming removed 0 bases from V and 5 bases from J; junction bases left unmatched: 9. The CDR3 bases are TGTGCCTGGAGTGTAGATAGCGGGTTTGCTACCGGGGAGCTGTTTTTT. This translates into CAWSVDSGFATGELFF.

The V call is TRBV7-2, the J call TRBJ2-1, with 9 bases matching TRBD2. This CDR3 has 16 residues. With V trimmed by 1 base and J by 4 bases, 5 bases remained unmatched. CDR1 and CDR2 (germline): SGHTA, FQGNSA. The CDR3 DNA follows: TGTGCCAGCAGCTTAGTCGCGGGGGGGGAATACAATGAGCAGTTCTTC. It codes for CASSLVAGGEYNEQFF.

In this sample, this clonotype turned up a few times. The J gene is TRBJ2-1, the V gene TRBV24-1, with 11 bases matching TRBD2. Unmatched junction bases numbered 9, after V lost 4 bases and J lost 8 bases. From germline, CDR1 is KGHDR and CDR2 SFDVKD. The length of the CDR3 is 16 residues. The CDR3 protein is CATSEPTSGSLDEQFF. For the CDR3, the DNA is TGTGCCACCAGTGAGCCAACTAGCGGGAGCTTGGATGAGCAGTTCTTC.

Only a few counts were recorded for this clonotype. The rearrangement joins TRBV7-2 to TRBJ1-6; D call uncertain. V dropped 2 bases and J dropped 10 bases, with 12 bases sitting between them. Germline V gives CDR1 SGHTA, CDR2 FQGNSA. The CDR3 consists of 14 residues. The CDR3 DNA reads as TGTGCCAGCAGCTTATATACAGTTCGCTCACCCCTCCACTTT. It specifies CASSLYTVRSPLHF.

The chain links TRBV4-3 to TRBJ2-3; 7 bases align to TRBD1. The CDR3 totals 16 residues. V was clipped by 0 bases and J by 2 bases; unmatched bases: 5. The germline V gene has CDR1 LGHNA and CDR2 YSLEER. The CDR3 sequence: CASSQDLGQTTDTQYF. The CDR3 DNA sequence: TGCGCCAGCAGCCAAGATCTGGGACAGACCACAGATACGCAGTATTTT.

This clonotype was observed a few times. The rearrangement uses TRBV5-1 and TRBJ1-5; a possible D gene is TRBD1 (6 bases). CDR3 length: 14 residues. Germline V lookup: CDR1 SGHRS, CDR2 YFSETQ. Trimming took 4 bases from V and 4 from J, leaving 12 bases between them. DNA of the CDR3: TGCGCCAGCAGCCCGGACAGTCCAAATCAGCCCCAGCATTTT. Translation: CASSPDSPNQPQHF.

Comments on this clonotype: One junction end does not reproduce the germline sequence, and a read error may be involved. This chain connects TRBV7-9 to TRBJ1-4, with D possibly matching TRBD1 (6 bases). Germline V gene data show CDR1 as SEHNR and CDR2 as FQNEAQ (reference sequence). This CDR3 spans 14 amino acids. The CDR3 sequence: CASSSDRSNVKLFF. The CDR3 nucleotides are TGTGCCAGCAGTTCTGACAGGTCGAATGTAAAACTGTTTTTT.

The chain links TRBV5-1 to TRBJ2-3; TRBD2 agrees at 9 bases. Germline assignment: CDR1 SGHRS and CDR2 YFSETQ. CDR3 length equals 16 residues. The V gene end was trimmed by 0 bases and the J gene end by 5 bases; junction bases not matched to a gene: 7. Here the CDR3 DNA reads TGCGCCAGCAGCTTGGGACTAGCGGACGGTGTAGATACGCAGTATTTT. Translated, it gives CASSLGLADGVDTQYF. Combining the CDR3 with reference TRBV5-1 and TRBJ2-3 gives the whole variable domain KAGVTQTPRYLIKTRGQQVTLSCSPISGHRSVSWYQQTPGQGLQFLFEYFSETQRNKGNFPGRFSGRQFSNSRSEMNVSTLELGDSALYLCASSLGLADGVDTQYFGPGTRLTVL.

CDR3 protein: CASSLLLDTDTQYF. The CDR3 DNA follows: TGTGCCAGCAGCTTATTGTTGGACACAGATACGCAGTATTTT. This chain links TRBV7-9 with TRBJ2-3; D is undetermined. Germline CDR1 reads SEHNR; CDR2 reads FQNEAQ (reference sequence). V gave up 2 bases and J gave up 2 bases, with 8 bases separating them. This CDR3 spans 14 amino acids.

The V call is TRBV19, the J call TRBJ2-7, with TRBD1 as a possible D gene (6 bases). V was clipped by 8 bases and J by 2 bases, with 19 bases between them. The germline gives CDR1 LNHDA, CDR2 SQIVND (reference sequence). This CDR3 comprises 15 residues. The CDR3: CASSLGQGRPYEQYF. CDR3 bases: TGTGCCAGTTCGTTGGGGCAGGGGCGTCCCTACGAGCAGTACTTC.

This clonotype was counted between two and nine times. The chain combines TRBV20-1 with TRBJ2-7, with no clear D. The V and J ends lost 1 base and 4 bases respectively, with 11 bases between them. CDR1 DFQATT and CDR2 SNEGSKA come from the germline V gene (reference sequence). The CDR3 sequence is 13 residues long. The CDR3 region has the DNA TGCAGTGCTAGAGTAGATAACGAATACGAGCAGTACTTC. It translates to CSARVDNEYEQYF.

This clonotype has just a few counts. The gene calls are TRBV5-6 and TRBJ2-3; D uncertain. With 1 base removed from V and 4 bases from J, the gap between germline ends came to 4 bases. Germline values: CDR1 SGHDT, CDR2 YYEEEE. This CDR3 has 12 residues. CDR3 bases: TGTGCCAGCAGCTTGACCCCAGATACGCAGTATTTT. This translates into CASSLTPDTQYF.